The 26 T cell receptor beta chains presented below share a single source sample, sequenced in a study of blood T cell repertoires in COVID-19. Libraries were prepared by immunoSEQ multiplex PCR; TCRdb keeps only in-frame clonotypes and omits some of them. In the table there are 250,000 or so clones, about nine tenths of which are singletons. Sequenced sample: PBMCs or T cells enriched from blood (not recorded which). The receptors were sampled from a woman aged 40 to 49 with acute COVID-19.

This rearrangement joins TRBV5-6 to TRBJ1-5; D unresolved. Germline CDR1 and CDR2: SGHDT and YYEEEE. V lost 1 base and J lost 2, with 7 bases in between. The CDR3 totals 14 residues. The CDR3: CASSLFARNQPQHF. The CDR3 DNA is TGTGCCAGCAGCTTGTTCGCGCGCAATCAGCCCCAGCATTTT.

This sequence joins TRBV24-1 and TRBJ2-1, with D hard to call. CDR3 size: 15 residues. Looked up from germline, CDR1 is KGHDR and CDR2 is SFDVKD. Trimming took off 2 bases at V and 7 bases at J, with 14 bases between the two ends. The CDR3 reads CATSDSVKSRNEQFF. In DNA, the CDR3 is TGTGCCACCAGTGATTCCGTTAAATCTAGGAATGAGCAGTTCTTC.

This sequence joins TRBV5-1 and TRBJ2-3; TRBD1 aligns across 7 bases. Germline loops: CDR1 SGHRS, CDR2 YFSETQ. Unmatched junction bases numbered 4, after V lost 1 base and J lost 5 bases. CDR3 size: 14 residues. The CDR3 reads CASSLRQGQDTQYF. Here the CDR3 DNA reads TGCGCCAGCAGCTTGCGACAGGGCCAAGATACGCAGTATTTT. Combining the CDR3 with reference TRBV5-1 and TRBJ2-3 gives the whole variable domain KAGVTQTPRYLIKTRGQQVTLSCSPISGHRSVSWYQQTPGQGLQFLFEYFSETQRNKGNFPGRFSGRQFSNSRSEMNVSTLELGDSALYLCASSLRQGQDTQYFGPGTRLTVL.

This sequence joins TRBV5-4 and TRBJ1-2; 8 nucleotides match TRBD1. This CDR3 has 17 residues. Germline CDR1 is SGHNT and CDR2 is YYREEE (reference sequence). Losses at the gene ends were 4 bases for V and 5 bases for J; bases not matched to a gene: 16. The CDR3 nucleotides are TGTGCCAGCAGCCTCCCCAAACCGGGACAGGTATCGTATGGCTACACCTTC. Translated: CASSLPKPGQVSYGYTF. Based on the CDR3 plus reference TRBV5-4 and TRBJ1-2, the full variable domain is ETGVTQSPTHLIKTRGQQVTLRCSSQSGHNTVSWYQQALGQGPQFIFQYYREEENGRGNFPPRFSGLQFPNYSSELNVNALELDDSALYLCASSLPKPGQVSYGYTFGSGTRLTVV.

The chain combines TRBV7-2 with TRBJ2-1, with 11 bases aligning to TRBD1. CDR1 and CDR2 (germline): SGHTA, FQGNSA. V shed 3 bases, J shed 5 bases, and the junction held 3 bases outside the gene matches. This CDR3 has 15 residues. CDR3 DNA sequence: TGTGCCAGCAGCTTCGGACAGGGGGCCCACAATGAGCAGTTCTTC. It translates to CASSFGQGAHNEQFF.

This rearrangement joins TRBV6-6 to TRBJ2-7, with TRBD2 matching over 10 bases. Germline-derived CDR1 and CDR2 are MNHNY and SVGAGI (reference sequence). Trimming at V came to 2 bases and at J to 7 bases, leaving 2 bases not matched to a gene. CDR3 length: 13 residues. CDR3: CASSYTSGIEQYV. The CDR3 nucleotides read TGTGCCAGCAGTTACACTAGCGGGATTGAGCAGTACGTC.

The CDR3 nucleotides are TGCGCCAGCAGCTTGTGGACTAGCGGCATCCAGGGCCCCGGGGAGCTGTTTTTT. This gives the protein CASSLWTSGIQGPGELFF. This chain links TRBV5-1 with TRBJ2-2, with 10 bases aligning to TRBD2. Trimming removed 1 base from V and 6 bases from J; junction bases left unmatched: 12. This CDR3 has 18 amino acids. CDR1 and CDR2 (germline): SGHRS, YFSETQ.

The chain carries TRBV5-1 and TRBJ2-1; 8 bases line up with TRBD2. There are 16 residues in the CDR3. Trimming cost V 0 bases and J 6 bases; bases outside gene matches: 8. Germline V gives CDR1 SGHRS, CDR2 YFSETQ. CDR3 bases: TGCGCCAGCAGCTTGGCCGGGACTAGAGGAGGCAATGAGCAGTTCTTC. Protein product: CASSLAGTRGGNEQFF.

This clone was observed a single time. The chain uses TRBV25-1 and TRBJ1-2; D is uncertain. Trimming removed 6 bases at V and 4 bases at J, with 12 bases between. This CDR3 region has 13 residues. Germline loops: CDR1 MGHDK, CDR2 SYGVNS. The CDR3 spells CASRGRQAYGYTF. The CDR3 DNA follows: TGTGCCAGCAGGGGGAGGCAGGCCTATGGCTACACCTTC.

The rearrangement uses TRBV7-2 and TRBJ1-5, with D possibly being TRBD1 (5 bases). Trimming shortened V by 5 bases and J by 4 bases, and 15 bases separated the two germline ends. Per germline, CDR1 SGHTA and CDR2 FQGNSA. The CDR3 extends over 15 amino acids. CDR3 in DNA: TGTGCCAGCAGCCAAGAGAGCGGGGCGAATCAGCCCCAGCATTTT. Residues: CASSQESGANQPQHF. The variable domain in full, completed from reference TRBV7-2 and TRBJ1-5, reads GAGVSQSPSNKVTEKGKDVELRCDPISGHTALYWYRQSLGQGLEFLIYFQGNSAPDKSGLPSDRFSAERTGGSVSTLTIQRTQQEDSAVYLCASSQESGANQPQHFGDGTRLSIL.

The chain combines TRBV3-1 (or the pseudogene TRBV3-2) with TRBJ2-1; D gene ambiguous. With 5 bases removed from V and 5 bases from J, the gap between germline ends came to 10 bases. CDR3 length equals 13 residues. Germline V lookup: CDR1 LGHDT, CDR2 YNNKEL (reference sequence). CDR3 sequence: CASSVYGDNEQFF. CDR3 coding DNA: TGTGCCAGCAGCGTGTACGGAGACAATGAGCAGTTCTTC.

This rearrangement joins TRBV10-2 to TRBJ2-7; D gene uncertain. V was clipped by 0 bases and J by 6 bases, with 9 bases between them. The germline gives CDR1 WSHSY, CDR2 SAAADI. This CDR3 comprises 13 residues. CDR3 nucleotides: TGCGCCAGCAGTGAGTCCCCGCGTATCGAGCAGTACGTC. Amino acids: CASSESPRIEQYV.

The V and J genes are TRBV29-1 and TRBJ2-5; no clear D. V lost 7 bases to trimming and J lost 4 bases, with 7 bases between them. Germline V CDR1 and CDR2: SQVTM, ANQGSEA. This CDR3 is 10 amino acids long. CDR3 DNA: TGCAGCGCCCGAGTAGAGACCCAGTACTTC. Its translation is CSARVETQYF.

The genes are TRBV15 and TRBJ1-4; 9 nucleotides line up with TRBD1. The CDR3 contains 15 residues. The ends lost 2 bases at V and 8 bases at J; junction bases unmatched: 6. Germline CDR1 and CDR2: LNHNV and YYDKDF (reference sequence). The DNA of the CDR3 is TGTGCCACCAGCAGAAGCCGGGACAGGGTGGAAAAACTGTTTTTT. Residues: CATSRSRDRVEKLFF. Full variable domain (missing parts from reference TRBV15 and TRBJ1-4): DAMVIQNPRYQVTQFGKPVTLSCSQTLNHNVMYWYQQKSSQAPKLLFHYYDKDFNNEADTPDNFQSRRPNTSFCFLDIRSPGLGDTAMYLCATSRSRDRVEKLFFGSGTQLSVL.

The chain couples TRBV7-8 to TRBJ2-7; 11 bases are shared with TRBD2. The germline V gene encodes CDR1 SGHVS and CDR2 FQNEAQ. With V trimmed by 5 bases and J by 4 bases, 4 bases remained unmatched. This CDR3 is 14 amino acids long. The CDR3 DNA is TGTGCCAGCAGCCGTAGCGGGGGGGCGTACGAGCAGTACTTC. Protein sequence: CASSRSGGAYEQYF. The variable domain in full, completed from reference TRBV7-8 and TRBJ2-7, reads GAGVSQSPRYKVAKRGQDVALRCDPISGHVSLFWYQQALGQGPEFLTYFQNEAQLDKSGLPSDRFFAERPEGSVSTLKIQRTQQEDSAVYLCASSRSGGAYEQYFGPGTRLTVT.

The chain joins TRBV24-1 to TRBJ2-2; 9 nucleotides align to TRBD1. CDR3 length equals 16 residues. Germline CDR1 and CDR2: KGHDR and SFDVKD. J gave up 7 bases and V 2 bases, and 7 bases lay outside the gene matches. The CDR3: CATSDSGTGSVGELFF. As DNA, the CDR3 is TGTGCCACCAGTGATTCCGGGACAGGGTCGGTCGGGGAGCTGTTTTTT.

This chain's CDR3 is CASRPTSGNYNEQFF. The CDR3 DNA sequence: TGCGCCAGCAGGCCGACTAGCGGCAATTACAATGAGCAGTTCTTC. The chain recombines TRBV5-1 with TRBJ2-1, with 9 bases lining up with TRBD2. Trimming removed 5 bases from V and 4 bases from J; junction bases left unmatched: 7. Germline V gene lookup returns CDR1 SGHRS and CDR2 YFSETQ. The CDR3 extends over 15 amino acids.

The V call is TRBV6-4, the J call TRBJ2-2; a weak D match, TRBD2 (6 bases). The V gene's germline CDR1 is MRHNA and CDR2 SNTAGT. V lost 5 bases and J lost 2, with 12 bases in between. CDR3 length: 15 amino acids. This CDR3 reads CASSLFSGNTGELFF. As DNA, the CDR3 is TGTGCCAGCAGTCTCTTTAGCGGTAACACCGGGGAGCTGTTTTTT.

The V and J genes are TRBV29-1 and TRBJ2-7, with D possibly being TRBD1 (6 bases). This CDR3 is built from 14 residues. The germline V gene has CDR1 SQVTM and CDR2 ANQGSEA. V was cut by 5 bases and J by 3 bases, with 17 bases left in between. The CDR3 bases are TGCAGCGTTAAACAGGGCCCGGCCTACTACGAGCAGTACTTC. Protein product: CSVKQGPAYYEQYF.

The chain uses TRBV6-5 and TRBJ1-1; TRBD1 might be the D (5 bases). The V gene's germline CDR1 is MNHEY and CDR2 SVGAGI. Between the trimmed V and J ends, which lost 2 bases and 7 bases, there was a span of 14 bases. This CDR3 contains 14 residues. The CDR3 bases are TGTGCCAGCAGTTACCAGGGTTCGGTGAGTGAAGCTTTCTTT. The encoded protein is CASSYQGSVSEAFF.

The V and J genes are TRBV30 and TRBJ1-2; TRBD1 matches 9 bases. Trimming took 3 bases from V and 3 from J; bases not matched to a gene: 8. CDR1 is GTSNPN, CDR2 SVGIG, per germline (reference sequence). The CDR3 is made up of 15 amino acids. The CDR3 here is CAWSLGQGLDYGYTF. The DNA of the CDR3 is TGTGCCTGGAGCCTGGGACAGGGCTTGGACTATGGCTACACCTTC.

The chain recombines TRBV3-1 (or the pseudogene TRBV3-2) with TRBJ2-2; the D gene is possibly TRBD1 (6 bases). Trimming removed 2 bases from V and 2 bases from J, with 12 bases in between. The CDR3 is 16 residues long. Germline CDR1 reads LGHDT; CDR2 reads YNNKEL (reference sequence). CDR3: CASSQRTARNTGELFF. CDR3 in DNA: TGTGCCAGCAGCCAAAGGACAGCACGAAACACCGGGGAGCTGTTTTTT.

This clone was counted between two and nine times. The chain links TRBV18 to TRBJ1-2; 9 nucleotides align to TRBD1. Germline values: CDR1 KGHSH, CDR2 LQKENI. This CDR3 contains 15 residues. With V trimmed by 6 bases and J by 7 bases, 12 bases remained unmatched. The CDR3: CASSKADRGSGGYTF. The CDR3 DNA reads TGTGCCAGCTCCAAGGCGGACAGGGGTAGTGGTGGCTACACCTTC.

This sequence joins TRBV20-1 and TRBJ1-6, with 8 nucleotides matching TRBD1. This CDR3 comprises 14 residues. Germline V gives CDR1 DFQATT, CDR2 SNEGSKA (reference sequence). With V trimmed by 6 bases and J by 7 bases, 8 bases remained unmatched. Here the CDR3 DNA reads TGCAGTGCGAGTATGACAGGGGTCAATTCACCCCTCCACTTT. Encoded protein: CSASMTGVNSPLHF.

This clone was detected only once. This rearrangement joins TRBV2 to TRBJ2-7, with 11 bases fitting TRBD2. The length of the CDR3 is 12 residues. The V gene's germline CDR1 is SNHLY and CDR2 FYNNEI. V lost 10 bases and J lost 4; bases outside the gene matches: 3. CDR3 sequence reads: CAILAGVYEQYV. The CDR3 bases are TGTGCCATACTAGCGGGAGTATACGAGCAGTACGTC.

The chain links TRBV20-1 to TRBJ1-2; no reliable D call. This CDR3 has 13 residues. V lost 3 bases, J lost 4 bases, and 12 bases lay in between. Germline V gene lookup returns CDR1 DFQATT and CDR2 SNEGSKA (reference sequence). The chain's CDR3 is CSASDQAGYGYTF. In nucleotides, the CDR3 is TGCAGTGCTAGTGACCAGGCTGGCTATGGCTACACCTTC.